The next 18 T cell receptor beta chains were all read from a single sample in a study of T cell repertoires in cytomegalovirus infection. Each CDR3 protein is one row after TCRdb ran MiXCR on the reads. This sample has fewer than 650,000 distinct CDR3 sequences, with under 45% found just once. Antigens of these TCRs are unknown. The sequences come from cultured PBMCs, collected from culture after CMV antigen stimulation. These receptors came from a human donor in good health (CMV status not recorded). Some clones in this sample may be carry-over from other donors' samples.

This sequence joins TRBV11-2 and TRBJ2-1, with 10 bases matching TRBD1. Trimming at V came to 4 bases and at J to 8 bases, leaving 11 bases not matched to a gene. This CDR3 has 16 residues. CDR1 SGHAT and CDR2 FQNNGV come from the germline V gene. CDR3: CASSSPSGTGAHEQFF. CDR3 nucleotide sequence: TGTGCCAGCAGCTCCCCCTCGGGGACAGGGGCCCATGAGCAGTTCTTC.

This sequence joins TRBV28 and TRBJ2-7, with D possibly being TRBD1 (6 bases). The V gene's germline CDR1 is MDHEN and CDR2 SYDVKM. This CDR3 is built from 14 residues. Deletions cut 6 bases from V and 2 bases from J, with 14 bases between. The CDR3 sequence is CASRFRGRTYEQYF. The CDR3 DNA reads as TGTGCCAGCAGATTCAGGGGACGAACCTACGAGCAGTACTTC.

The table lists this clonotype with a few counts. V is TRBV5-1 and J is TRBJ2-1; 8 nucleotides match TRBD1. The CDR3 loop spans 15 amino acids. Per germline, CDR1 SGHRS and CDR2 YFSETQ. The J segment lost 5 bases and the V segment lost 7 bases, leaving 11 bases of the junction unmatched. For the CDR3, the DNA is TGCGCCAGCGGATTCGGACAGGGCCCCCACAATGAGCAGTTCTTC. This gives the protein CASGFGQGPHNEQFF. Together with reference TRBV5-1 and TRBJ2-1, the CDR3 gives the full variable domain: KAGVTQTPRYLIKTRGQQVTLSCSPISGHRSVSWYQQTPGQGLQFLFEYFSETQRNKGNFPGRFSGRQFSNSRSEMNVSTLELGDSALYLCASGFGQGPHNEQFFGPGTRLTVL.

V gene TRBV12-3 or TRBV12-4 combines with J gene TRBJ2-3, with D unresolved. V dropped 6 bases and J dropped 3 bases, with 7 bases sitting between them. The CDR3 sequence is 12 residues long. CDR3 sequence (DNA): TGTGCCAGCAGACAACGGACAGATACGCAGTATTTT. Protein sequence: CASRQRTDTQYF.

The chain couples TRBV29-1 to TRBJ2-1; weak D call: TRBD1 (5 bases). The CDR3 is made up of 13 amino acids. V dropped 5 bases and J dropped 3 bases, with 11 bases sitting between them. CDR1 is SQVTM and CDR2 is ANQGSEA in the germline V gene. The CDR3 nucleotides are TGCAGCGTTCTGTGGACACTCTACAATGAGCAGTTCTTC. Translating it yields CSVLWTLYNEQFF.

The V call is TRBV19, the J call TRBJ1-4, with D hard to call. The CDR3 length is 13 residues. Germline V gene data show CDR1 as LNHDA and CDR2 as SQIVND (reference sequence). The V end lost 3 bases, the J end lost 3 bases, and 5 bases lay between the germline ends. Here the CDR3 DNA reads TGTGCCAGTAGTATTCGACCTAATGAAAAACTGTTTTTT. Translated: CASSIRPNEKLFF.

This clonotype was seen only a few times. This chain connects TRBV27 to TRBJ2-7; D possibly corresponds to TRBD1 (6 bases). The CDR3 runs 16 residues. Germline V CDR1 and CDR2: MNHEY, SMNVEV (reference sequence). V lost 6 bases to trimming and J lost 1 base, with 19 bases between them. This CDR3 reads CASSSFGIQGSYEQYF. CDR3 sequence (DNA): TGTGCCAGCAGCTCCTTCGGAATACAGGGTTCCTACGAGCAGTACTTC.

The chain recombines TRBV7-9 with TRBJ1-1; a weak D match, TRBD1 (5 bases). Trimming stripped 2 bases from V and 1 base from J, with 8 bases between. This CDR3 has 14 residues. Germline CDR1 is SEHNR and CDR2 is FQNEAQ (reference sequence). The DNA for the CDR3 is TGTGCCAGCAGCTTAATCGGGGGGAACACTGAAGCTTTCTTT. Its translation: CASSLIGGNTEAFF.

This clonotype was seen a few times. The chain has TRBV12-3 or TRBV12-4 and TRBJ2-3; perhaps TRBD2 as D (7 bases). The length of the CDR3 is 15 residues. Trimming cost V 8 bases and J 2 bases, with 17 bases left between them. The CDR3 protein is CASGQRGRLTDTQYF. CDR3 sequence (DNA): TGTGCCAGCGGACAGCGGGGACGACTCACAGATACGCAGTATTTT.

This clonotype was counted at least ten times. The genes are TRBV12-3 or TRBV12-4 and TRBJ1-2; TRBD1 matches at 10 bases. The CDR3 is 14 amino acids. Losses at the gene ends were 5 bases for V and 4 bases for J; bases not matched to a gene: 4. The CDR3 DNA sequence: TGTGCCAGCAGTCCGACAGGGGGCGGCTATGGCTACACCTTC. Protein: CASSPTGGGYGYTF.

The chain has TRBV20-1 and TRBJ1-2; no reliable D call. In germline, CDR1 is DFQATT, CDR2 SNEGSKA (reference sequence). This CDR3 has 11 residues. V dropped 3 bases and J dropped 11 bases, with 13 bases sitting between them. The CDR3 sequence: CSARIRILYTF. The CDR3 nucleotides are TGCAGTGCTAGGATACGCATTCTGTACACCTTC.

A word on this clonotype: This likely comes from a read error, as the CDR3 has no conserved phenylalanine or tryptophan at its end. The DNA of the CDR3 is TGTGCCAGCAGTTCGAGCGGGAGAAAATACGAGCAGTACTTA. Its protein product is CASSSSGRKYEQYL. The rearrangement joins TRBV7-6 to TRBJ2-7; 8 positions match TRBD2. Germline V gives CDR1 SGHVS, CDR2 FNYEAQ. The CDR3 extends over 14 amino acids. Germline trimming cut 6 bases from V and 4 bases from J; bases unmatched to any gene: 8.

CDR3 in amino acids: CASSLARTDPGNTIYF. DNA of the CDR3: TGTGCCAGCAGCTTGGCCCGGACGGACCCGGGAAACACCATATATTTT. The chain joins TRBV7-8 to TRBJ1-3; no definite D call. Germline V gene data show CDR1 as SGHVS and CDR2 as FQNEAQ. Trimming stripped 3 bases from V and 4 bases from J, with 16 bases between. This CDR3 has 16 residues. Full variable domain (missing parts from reference TRBV7-8 and TRBJ1-3): GAGVSQSPRYKVAKRGQDVALRCDPISGHVSLFWYQQALGQGPEFLTYFQNEAQLDKSGLPSDRFFAERPEGSVSTLKIQRTQQEDSAVYLCASSLARTDPGNTIYFGEGSWLTVV.

This chain uses TRBV10-2 with TRBJ2-7, with TRBD2 identical over 10 bases. The germline gives CDR1 WSHSY, CDR2 SAAADI. The CDR3 totals 16 residues. The V segment lost 7 bases and the J segment 4 bases; nucleotides outside the gene matches: 13. The CDR3 sequence is CASMRSGRALGYEQYF. CDR3 DNA: TGCGCCAGCATGAGAAGCGGGAGGGCCCTCGGGTACGAGCAGTACTTC.

This clonotype has more than one count but fewer than ten. The J gene is TRBJ2-7, the V gene TRBV7-2, with D unresolved. This CDR3 has 14 amino acids. Germline-derived CDR1 and CDR2 are SGHTA and FQGNSA. The V gene lost 2 bases and the J gene lost 2 bases, with 10 bases spanning the gap. The CDR3 bases are TGTGCCAGCAGCTTATCACGGGCCACCTACGAGCAGTACTTC. This codes for CASSLSRATYEQYF.

The CDR3 nucleotides read TGTGCCAGCAGCTCAACCACAGGGCACCCCTACAATGAGCAGTTCTTC. This sequence encodes CASSSTTGHPYNEQFF. The rearrangement joins TRBV7-2 to TRBJ2-1; a weak D match, TRBD1 (6 bases). CDR3 length: 16 residues. The germline CDR1 and CDR2 sequences are SGHTA and FQGNSA. V dropped 4 bases and J dropped 2 bases, with 15 bases sitting between them.

The V and J genes are TRBV4-2 and TRBJ2-3; 10 bases fit TRBD2. CDR3 length: 16 residues. Germline trimming cut 1 base from V and 3 bases from J; bases unmatched to any gene: 4. Germline V gene data show CDR1 as LGHNA and CDR2 as YNFKEQ. CDR3 in amino acids: CASSQVKAGGTDTQYF. DNA of the CDR3: TGTGCCAGCAGCCAAGTTAAAGCGGGGGGGACAGATACGCAGTATTTT.

The J gene is TRBJ2-7, the V gene TRBV7-9; no clear D. V was shortened by 5 bases and J by 2 bases, with 16 bases between the two germline ends. The germline gives CDR1 SEHNR, CDR2 FQNEAQ (reference sequence). CDR3 length equals 15 residues. As DNA, the CDR3 is TGTGCCAGCAGCCCTCCTTCCCGGAACACCTACGAGCAGTACTTC. It is translated as CASSPPSRNTYEQYF. Complete variable domain (other parts from reference TRBV7-9 and TRBJ2-7): DTGVSQNPRHKITKRGQNVTFRCDPISEHNRLYWYRQTLGQGPEFLTYFQNEAQLEKSRLLSDRFSAERPKGSFSTLEIQRTEQGDSAMYLCASSPPSRNTYEQYFGPGTRLTVT.